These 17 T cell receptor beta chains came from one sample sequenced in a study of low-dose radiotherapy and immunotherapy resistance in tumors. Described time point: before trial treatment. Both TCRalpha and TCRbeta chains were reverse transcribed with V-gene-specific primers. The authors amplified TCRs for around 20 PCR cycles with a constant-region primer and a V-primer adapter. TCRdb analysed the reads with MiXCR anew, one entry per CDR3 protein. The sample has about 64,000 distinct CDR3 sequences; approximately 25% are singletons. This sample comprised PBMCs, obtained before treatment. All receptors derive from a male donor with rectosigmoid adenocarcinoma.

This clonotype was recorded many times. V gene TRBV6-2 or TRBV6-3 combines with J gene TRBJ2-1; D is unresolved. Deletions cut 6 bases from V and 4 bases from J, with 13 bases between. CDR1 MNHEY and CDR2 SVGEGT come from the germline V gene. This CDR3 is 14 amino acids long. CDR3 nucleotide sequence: TGTGCCAGCAGATCACCGACAAGTTACAATGAGCAGTTCTTC. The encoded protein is CASRSPTSYNEQFF.

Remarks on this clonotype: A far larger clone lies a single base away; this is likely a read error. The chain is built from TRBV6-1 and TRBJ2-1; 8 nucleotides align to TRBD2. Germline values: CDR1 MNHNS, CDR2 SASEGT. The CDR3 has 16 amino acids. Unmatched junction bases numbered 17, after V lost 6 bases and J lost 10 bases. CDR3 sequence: CASSLSLADAAYEQFF. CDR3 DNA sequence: TGTGCCAGCAGCCTTTCACTAGCGGATGCTGCCTACGAGCAGTTCTTC.

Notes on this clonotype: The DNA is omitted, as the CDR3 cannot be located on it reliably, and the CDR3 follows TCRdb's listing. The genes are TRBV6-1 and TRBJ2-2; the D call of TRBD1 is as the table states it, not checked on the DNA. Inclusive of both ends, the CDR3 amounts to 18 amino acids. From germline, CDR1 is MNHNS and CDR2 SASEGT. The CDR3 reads CASSYVPGTGELFFFFFF.

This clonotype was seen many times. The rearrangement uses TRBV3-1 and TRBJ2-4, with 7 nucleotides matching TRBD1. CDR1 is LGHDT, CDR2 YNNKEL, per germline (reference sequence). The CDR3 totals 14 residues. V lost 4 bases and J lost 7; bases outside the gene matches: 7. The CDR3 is CASSPRGQWNIQYF. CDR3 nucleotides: TGTGCCAGCAGCCCCCGGGGACAGTGGAACATTCAGTACTTC.

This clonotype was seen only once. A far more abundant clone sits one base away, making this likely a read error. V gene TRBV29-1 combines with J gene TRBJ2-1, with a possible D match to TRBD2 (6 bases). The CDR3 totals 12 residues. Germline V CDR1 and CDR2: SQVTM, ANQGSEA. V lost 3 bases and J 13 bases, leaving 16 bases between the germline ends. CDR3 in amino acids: CSVDREVGTQFF. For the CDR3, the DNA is TGCAGCGTTGACAGGGAGGTAGGGACCCAGTTCTTC.

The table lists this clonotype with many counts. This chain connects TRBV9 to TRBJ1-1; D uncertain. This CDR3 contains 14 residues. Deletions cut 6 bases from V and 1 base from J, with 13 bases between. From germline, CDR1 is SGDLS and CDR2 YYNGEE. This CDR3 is CASNPEGGNTEAFF. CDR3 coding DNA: TGTGCCAGCAACCCGGAGGGAGGGAACACTGAAGCTTTCTTT.

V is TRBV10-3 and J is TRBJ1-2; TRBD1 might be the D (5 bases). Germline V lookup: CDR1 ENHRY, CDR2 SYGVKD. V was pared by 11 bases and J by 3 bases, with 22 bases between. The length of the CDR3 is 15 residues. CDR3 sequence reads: CASNLGSQGDYGYTF. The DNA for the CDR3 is TGTGCCTCAAACCTGGGAAGCCAGGGCGACTATGGCTACACCTTC.

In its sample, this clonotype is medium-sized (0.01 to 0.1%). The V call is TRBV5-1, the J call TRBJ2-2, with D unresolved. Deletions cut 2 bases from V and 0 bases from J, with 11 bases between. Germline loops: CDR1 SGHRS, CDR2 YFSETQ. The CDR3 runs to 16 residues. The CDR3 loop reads CASSLQLDSNTGELFF. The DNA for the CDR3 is TGCGCCAGCAGCTTACAGCTTGATTCGAACACCGGGGAGCTGTTTTTT.

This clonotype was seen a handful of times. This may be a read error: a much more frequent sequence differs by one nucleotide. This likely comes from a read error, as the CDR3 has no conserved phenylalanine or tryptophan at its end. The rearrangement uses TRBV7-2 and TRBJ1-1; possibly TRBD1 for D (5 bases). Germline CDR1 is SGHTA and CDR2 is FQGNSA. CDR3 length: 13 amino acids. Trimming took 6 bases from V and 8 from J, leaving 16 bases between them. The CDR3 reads CASSFTTGGEAFL. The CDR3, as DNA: TGTGCCAGCAGTTTTACGACGGGGGGGGAAGCTTTCTTG.

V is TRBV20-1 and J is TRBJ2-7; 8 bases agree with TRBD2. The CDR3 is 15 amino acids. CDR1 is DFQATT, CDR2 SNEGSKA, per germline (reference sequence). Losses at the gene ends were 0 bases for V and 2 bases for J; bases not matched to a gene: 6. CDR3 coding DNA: TGCAGTGCTAGAGATGATGGGCGGGGGGCCTACGAGCAGTACTTC. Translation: CSARDDGRGAYEQYF.

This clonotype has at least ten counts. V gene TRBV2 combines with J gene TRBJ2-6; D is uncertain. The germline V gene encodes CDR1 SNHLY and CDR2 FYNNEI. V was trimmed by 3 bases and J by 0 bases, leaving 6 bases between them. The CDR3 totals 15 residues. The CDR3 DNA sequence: TGTGCCAGCAGTGAGGAGAGCTCTGGGGCCAACGTCCTGACTTTC. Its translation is CASSEESSGANVLTF.

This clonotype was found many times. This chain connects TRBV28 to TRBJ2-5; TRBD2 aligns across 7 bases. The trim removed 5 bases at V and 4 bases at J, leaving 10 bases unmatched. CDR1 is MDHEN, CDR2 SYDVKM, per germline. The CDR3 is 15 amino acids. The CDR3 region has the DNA TGTGCCAGCAGTCCAGACTGGGGGGGTGGAGAGACCCAGTACTTC. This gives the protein CASSPDWGGGETQYF.

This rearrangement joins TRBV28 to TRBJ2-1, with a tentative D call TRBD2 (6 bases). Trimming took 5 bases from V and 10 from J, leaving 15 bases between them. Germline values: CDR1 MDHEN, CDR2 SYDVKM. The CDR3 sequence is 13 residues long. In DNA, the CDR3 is TGTGCCAGCAGTAGCCCGGGAGTTGGAGAGCAGTTCTTC. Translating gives CASSSPGVGEQFF.

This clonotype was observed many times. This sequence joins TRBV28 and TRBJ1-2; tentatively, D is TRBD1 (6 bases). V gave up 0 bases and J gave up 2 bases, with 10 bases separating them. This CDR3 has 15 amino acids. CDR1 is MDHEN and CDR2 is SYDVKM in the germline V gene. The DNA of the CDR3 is TGTGCCAGCAGTTTATGGGGGGGGCCCAACTATGGCTACACCTTC. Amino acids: CASSLWGGPNYGYTF.

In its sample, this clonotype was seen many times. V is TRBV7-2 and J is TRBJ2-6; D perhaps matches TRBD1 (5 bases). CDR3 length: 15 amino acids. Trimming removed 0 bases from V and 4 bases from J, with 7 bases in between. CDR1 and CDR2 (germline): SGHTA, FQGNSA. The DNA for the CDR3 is TGTGCCAGCAGCTTAGCAGGGGCCGGGGCCAACGTCCTGACTTTC. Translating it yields CASSLAGAGANVLTF.

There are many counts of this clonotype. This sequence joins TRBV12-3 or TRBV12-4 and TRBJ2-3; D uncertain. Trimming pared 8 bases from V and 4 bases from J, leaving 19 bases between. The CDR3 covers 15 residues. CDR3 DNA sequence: TGTGCCAGCGCTTGGGTTTCGCCCCAATCAGATACGCAGTATTTT. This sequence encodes CASAWVSPQSDTQYF.

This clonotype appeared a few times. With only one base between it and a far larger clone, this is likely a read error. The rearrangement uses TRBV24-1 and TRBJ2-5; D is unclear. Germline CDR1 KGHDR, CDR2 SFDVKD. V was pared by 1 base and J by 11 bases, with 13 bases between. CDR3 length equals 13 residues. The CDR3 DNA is TGTGCCACCAGTGATTTCGGCCAGGCGGAGCAGTACTTC. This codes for CATSDFGQAEQYF.